The TCR beta chain under discussion was sequenced for a study of regulatory T cells in long-lasting Graves disease. Germline loops: CDR1 SGHKS, CDR2 YYEKEE (reference sequence). The V and J ends lost 2 bases and 3 bases respectively, with 12 bases between them. The CDR3 covers 14 residues. Sequencing libraries for TCR beta were prepared with iRepertoire HTBI primers and Arm-PCR of CDR3 regions. TCRdb re-called the multiplex PCR reads with MiXCR, one entry per CDR3 protein. This sample has 350,000 to 550,000 distinct CDR3 sequences, with 14% to 15% found just once. Time point here: newly diagnosed GD, antithyroid drugs for less than 3 months. RNA extracted from PBMCs served as the sequencing template. In its sample, this clonotype was seen many times. This sample also belongs to another study, concerning T cells in Graves' hyperthyroidism and ophthalmopathy.

The receptor's source is a woman in her 30s with Graves disease. The gene calls are TRBV5-5 and TRBJ2-7; D is possibly TRBD2 (5 bases). The sample in question was peripheral blood mononuclear cells (PBMCs), obtained at new diagnosis, from a patient treated with antithyroid drugs. The CDR3 spells CASSLWQTNYEQYF. The CDR3 coding sequence is TGTGCCAGCAGCTTATGGCAGACTAACTACGAGCAGTACTTC.